These 18 T cell receptor beta chains originate from one sample sequenced in a study of Ad26.COV2.S vaccination and SARS-CoV-2 variants. This sample's treatment: roughly 20 received Ad26.COV2.S at low or high dose, single or two shots; five or six received placebo; per-sample allocation not given. The samples were gathered on day 63 after the first injection of vaccine or placebo. The assay was immunoSEQ multiplex PCR, and TCRdb's table has in-frame clones only and misses some. The data contain approximately 480,000 clones, around nine tenths of them seen just once; the ten biggest clones take up 10% to 15%. Sample: peripheral blood, taken in a trial of Ad26.COV2.S vaccine versus placebo. These receptor sequences come from a person between 18 and 65 years old who received the Ad26.COV2.S COVID-19 vaccine or a placebo.

This chain connects TRBV3-1 (or the pseudogene TRBV3-2) to TRBJ2-3; 8 bases are shared with TRBD2. Trimming removed 3 bases from V and 8 bases from J; junction bases left unmatched: 7. This CDR3 is built from 14 residues. Germline values: CDR1 LGHDT, CDR2 YNNKEL (reference sequence). CDR3 sequence reads: CASSQVGRVGTQYF. CDR3 nucleotides: TGTGCCAGCAGCCAGGTCGGGAGGGTAGGTACGCAGTATTTT.

This clone was seen just once. The chain is built from TRBV7-2 and TRBJ2-2; D is ambiguous. V gave up 1 base and J gave up 2 bases, with 5 bases separating them. In germline, CDR1 is SGHTA, CDR2 FQGNSA. The CDR3 spans 14 residues. As DNA, the CDR3 is TGTGCCAGCAGCTTAGGAACTAACACCGGGGAGCTGTTTTTT. It specifies CASSLGTNTGELFF.

The chain uses TRBV6-2 or TRBV6-3 and TRBJ2-7, with TRBD2 matching 7 bases. Germline V gene sequence: CDR1 MNHEY, CDR2 SVGEGT. This CDR3 is built from 14 residues. V was pared by 5 bases and J by 3 bases, with 7 bases of the junction left unmatched. The DNA for the CDR3 is TGTGCCAGCAGTCCGGGACTACTCTTCTACGAGCAGTACTTC. Residues: CASSPGLLFYEQYF.

This clone has only one observation. The genes are TRBV2 and TRBJ2-5, with a possible D match to TRBD1 (5 bases). The CDR3 is 14 residues long. Germline CDR1 and CDR2: SNHLY and FYNNEI. V was clipped by 1 base and J by 1 base, with 7 bases between them. CDR3 in DNA: TGTGCCAGCAGTGAAGGACAGACCCAAGAGACCCAGTACTTC. It translates to CASSEGQTQETQYF.

This clone was seen a few times. V usage is TRBV7-8 and J usage is TRBJ1-5; weak D call: TRBD1 (6 bases). The V gene's germline CDR1 is SGHVS and CDR2 FQNEAQ. This CDR3 has 12 residues. Trimming stripped 5 bases from V and 6 bases from J, with 8 bases between. This CDR3 is CASSGGAQPQHF. For the CDR3, the DNA is TGTGCCAGCAGCGGGGGGGCTCAGCCCCAGCATTTT.

The sample holds a few counts of this clone. The rearrangement joins TRBV13 to TRBJ2-1; 10 nucleotides align to TRBD2. The CDR3 covers 21 residues. Trimming at V came to 1 base and at J to 0 bases, leaving 15 bases not matched to a gene. Germline CDR1 and CDR2: PRHDT and FYEKMQ (reference sequence). CDR3: CASSLAHRRTSGLASYNEQFF. The CDR3, as DNA: TGTGCCAGCAGCTTAGCCCACCGGAGGACTAGCGGATTAGCCTCCTACAATGAGCAGTTCTTC.

In DNA, the CDR3 is TGCGCCAGCAGCATCCTAACGGGACAGGGATACAATGAGCAGTTCTTC. This gives the protein CASSILTGQGYNEQFF. The chain combines TRBV5-1 with TRBJ2-1; 9 bases fit TRBD1. After removal of 4 bases from V and 4 bases from J, the junction contained 9 bases not matched to a gene. In germline, CDR1 is SGHRS, CDR2 YFSETQ. There are 16 residues in the CDR3.

The gene calls are TRBV9 and TRBJ2-5; 8 bases align to TRBD1. This CDR3 is built from 18 residues. Germline CDR1 and CDR2: SGDLS and YYNGEE. V gave up 0 bases and J gave up 5 bases; unmatched junction bases: 15. CDR3 coding DNA: TGTGCCAGCAGCGTAGCCACTGCCGGGACAGGAAAGTGGGAGACCCAGTACTTC. Translation gives CASSVATAGTGKWETQYF. Filled out from reference TRBV9 and TRBJ2-5, the complete variable domain reads DSGVTQTPKHLITATGQRVTLRCSPRSGDLSVYWYQQSLDQGLQFLIQYYNGEERAKGNILERFSAQQFPDLHSELNLSSLELGDSALYFCASSVATAGTGKWETQYFGPGTRLLVL.

The chain joins TRBV19 to TRBJ1-5; 7 nucleotides align to TRBD1. Per the germline V gene, CDR1 is LNHDA and CDR2 is SQIVND (reference sequence). This CDR3 region has 15 residues. V lost 1 base, J lost 4 bases, and 4 bases stayed unmatched. The CDR3 loop reads CASSIAGTANQPQHF. Written as DNA, the CDR3 is TGTGCCAGTAGTATAGCGGGGACAGCAAATCAGCCCCAGCATTTT.

V and J are TRBV24-1 and TRBJ2-6; D is ambiguous. This CDR3 is built from 16 residues. Looked up from germline, CDR1 is KGHDR and CDR2 is SFDVKD. Trimming took 3 bases from V and 4 from J, leaving 12 bases between them. CDR3 in DNA: TGTGCCACCAGTGATACCCCCTTGGGGGGGGCCAACGTCCTGACTTTC. As protein: CATSDTPLGGANVLTF.

The chain has TRBV7-2 and TRBJ1-2, with D unresolved. Trimming pared 5 bases from V and 7 bases from J, leaving 17 bases between. The CDR3 sequence is 14 residues long. CDR1 and CDR2 (germline): SGHTA, FQGNSA. This chain's CDR3 is CASSPMVGSPGYTF. The CDR3 nucleotides are TGTGCCAGCAGCCCCATGGTGGGCTCGCCTGGCTACACCTTC.

The chain links TRBV14 to TRBJ2-7; 10 bases match TRBD1. The CDR3 is made up of 15 amino acids. V was clipped by 3 bases and J by 6 bases; unmatched bases: 8. Germline CDR1 is SGHDN and CDR2 is FVKESK. This CDR3 reads CASSQRGTGDLEQYF. CDR3 bases: TGTGCCAGCAGCCAGAGGGGGACAGGGGATCTCGAGCAGTACTTC.

J is TRBJ2-7 and V is TRBV5-1, with TRBD2 as a possible D gene (5 bases). V shed 2 bases and J shed 12 bases, with 15 bases lying between them. There are 12 residues in the CDR3. Germline CDR1 reads SGHRS; CDR2 reads YFSETQ. The CDR3 sequence: CASSFNGGWAYF. As DNA, the CDR3 is TGCGCCAGCAGCTTCAATGGCGGGTGGGCGTACTTC. The full variable domain, with the rest looked up from reference TRBV5-1 and TRBJ2-7, is KAGVTQTPRYLIKTRGQQVTLSCSPISGHRSVSWYQQTPGQGLQFLFEYFSETQRNKGNFPGRFSGRQFSNSRSEMNVSTLELGDSALYLCASSFNGGWAYFGPGTRLTVT.

The chain uses TRBV19 and TRBJ2-4, with 8 bases identical to TRBD1. Germline V gene sequence: CDR1 LNHDA, CDR2 SQIVND (reference sequence). J gave up 5 bases and V 5 bases, and 5 bases lay outside the gene matches. The CDR3 is 14 residues long. DNA of the CDR3: TGTGCCAGTAGTGCAACAGGGGGGCAAAACATTCAGTACTTC. Translating gives CASSATGGQNIQYF.

J is TRBJ1-5 and V is TRBV6-5, with 7 positions matching TRBD1. The CDR3 is 14 residues long. With 6 bases clipped from V and 5 bases from J, the junction kept 7 bases outside the gene matches. Germline V gives CDR1 MNHEY, CDR2 SVGAGI. CDR3 region: CASSPTGSDQPQHF. Written as DNA, the CDR3 is TGTGCCAGCAGCCCGACAGGGAGCGATCAGCCCCAGCATTTT.

The chain is built from TRBV5-5 and TRBJ1-5, with D hard to call. V lost 4 bases and J 0 bases, leaving 14 bases between the germline ends. The CDR3 has 16 residues. CDR1 is SGHKS and CDR2 is YYEKEE in the germline V gene (reference sequence). The CDR3 DNA sequence: TGTGCCAGCAGCCTCGAGGCAGAGAATAGCAATCAGCCCCAGCATTTT. Translated: CASSLEAENSNQPQHF.

This clone was detected only a few times. The V and J genes are TRBV28 and TRBJ1-5; TRBD1 matches at 7 bases. Per germline, CDR1 MDHEN and CDR2 SYDVKM. The CDR3 loop spans 17 amino acids. J lost 0 bases, V lost 4 bases, and 9 bases had no gene match. Here the CDR3 reads CASSSGTATFSNQPQHF. CDR3 coding DNA: TGTGCCAGCAGTTCCGGGACAGCTACTTTTAGCAATCAGCCCCAGCATTTT.

The chain joins TRBV5-1 to TRBJ2-1; tentatively, D is TRBD2 (6 bases). Deletions cut 0 bases from V and 6 bases from J, with 10 bases between. Germline CDR1 is SGHRS and CDR2 is YFSETQ. The CDR3 is 14 residues long. This CDR3 reads CASSLVAGSNEQFF. DNA of the CDR3: TGCGCCAGCAGCTTGGTGGCGGGAAGCAATGAGCAGTTCTTC.